Listed here is a single T cell receptor (beta chain). The antigen remains undetermined. The sample comes from a study of cytomegalovirus exposure and HLA in healthy donors. Trimming cost V 3 bases and J 0 bases, with 6 bases left between them. The CDR3 consists of 14 residues. Germline loops: CDR1 MNHEY, CDR2 SVGAGI. Amplification used 60 Vbeta primers and 13 Jbeta primers. Generated by immunoSEQ multiplex PCR, the TCRdb table keeps only in-frame clones and is missing some. Of some 45,000 clones in the sample, roughly 76% are singletons; the top ten hold 6.3%. Study-wide results and limits: Later findings reportedly placed an Asian-associated ancestry cluster below the approximately 670-donor mean for N-insertions. Most TCR beta V segments were productive about 90% or about 30% of the time in an earlier analysis. CMV serostatus was the only immune exposure information that was available. Most TCR sequences proved rare, with some public TCRs found in many donors.

The chain has TRBV6-5 and TRBJ2-1; no reliable D call. Sequencing input: PBMCs. This clonotype was sampled from a man aged 25 to 40 in good health and CMV-seronegative. The CDR3 nucleotides read TGTGCCAGCAGTTATCAGGACTCCTACAATGAGCAGTTCTTC. Protein product: CASSYQDSYNEQFF.